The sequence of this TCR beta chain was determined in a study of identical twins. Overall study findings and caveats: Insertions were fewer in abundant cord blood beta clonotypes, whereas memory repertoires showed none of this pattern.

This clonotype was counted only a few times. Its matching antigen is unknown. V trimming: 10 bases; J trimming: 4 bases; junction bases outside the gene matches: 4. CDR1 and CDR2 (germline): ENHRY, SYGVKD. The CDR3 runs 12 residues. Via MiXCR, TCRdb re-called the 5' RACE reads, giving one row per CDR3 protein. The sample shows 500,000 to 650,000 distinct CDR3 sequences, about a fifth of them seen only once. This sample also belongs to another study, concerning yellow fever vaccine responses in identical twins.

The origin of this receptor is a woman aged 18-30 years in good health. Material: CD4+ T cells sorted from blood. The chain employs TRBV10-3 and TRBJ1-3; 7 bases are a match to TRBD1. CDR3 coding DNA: TGTGCCAACAGGGGCTTCGGAAACACCATATATTTT. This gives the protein CANRGFGNTIYF.